The T cell receptor beta chain under discussion was sequenced for a study of tissue T cells after allogeneic stem cell transplantation. Study results and limitations: Some tissue clones might be persisting host cells; their alloreactivity or antigen specificity was not determined. Across patients, clones rarely overlapped, yet motif clusters were shared tissue-specifically.

In germline, CDR1 is SNHLY, CDR2 FYNGKV (reference sequence). The CDR3 totals 13 residues. Trimming pared 1 base from V and 3 bases from J, leaving 4 bases between. A remark on this clone: The antigen is undetermined. Genes and germline come from the mouse. The read gets to within 1 residue of the CDR3 end, and the germline J gene fills in the rest.

Sequencing of TCRbeta CDR3 at survey depth gave sequences and template counts. This table comes from immunoSEQ multiplex PCR, and its TCRdb copy is limited to in-frame clones, with some not included. The sample yields thousands of clones, roughly half seen once. Specified time point: mouse harvest day 7 after allogeneic transplant. Each mouse received 10^7 T-cell-depleted marrow cells plus 10^6 splenic CD5+ T cells by tail vein. B6 (H2b) cells into BALB/c (H2d) mice; tissues taken at day 7 or 14. The specimen was lymph node tissue. V gene TRBV3 combines with J gene TRBJ2-1; D ambiguous. This receptor was identified in a female BALB/c mouse given C57BL/6 T cells with graft-versus-host disease after an allogeneic hematopoietic cell transplant. CDR3 sequence reads: CASSLGGYAEQFF. Partial CDR3 DNA: TGTGCCAGCAGCTTAGGGGGCTATGCTGAGCAGTTC.